This T cell receptor (beta chain) was identified during a study of blood T cell repertoires in COVID-19. Authors' processing steps: The authors estimated nucleated cell counts from reference gene primer amplification. The data were produced by immunoSEQ multiplex PCR, yet TCRdb's version contains in-frame clones alone and is incomplete. D and trimming were read from the DNA, whereas the V and J calls and clone size are those reported in that table. The table shows under 150,000 clones, with around three quarters occurring only once. The CDR3 spans 15 residues. CDR1 is MNHEY and CDR2 is SVGAGI in the germline V gene. The V end lost 6 bases, the J end lost 0 bases, and 13 bases lay between the germline ends.

The receptor was derived from a man of 80 years or more with acute or convalescent COVID-19. The rearrangement links TRBV6-5 to TRBJ2-3; D uncertain. The source material was peripheral blood. The CDR3 DNA reads as TGTGCCAGCAGGTTTTTGGAGATAAGCACAGATACGCAGTATTTT. Translated, it gives CASRFLEISTDTQYF.